This T cell receptor (beta chain) was obtained from a study of blood T cell repertoires in COVID-19. The overall study: There were acute and convalescent COVID-19 samples, and they came from the United States, Italy and Spain. Nucleic acid was either cDNA or gDNA, and it came from T cells, B-cell-depleted T cells, or PBMCs.

From germline, CDR1 is SNHLY and CDR2 FYNNEI. CDR3 size: 15 residues. V was clipped by 3 bases and J by 6 bases, with 15 bases between them. Original processing notes: The assay estimated nucleated cells by amplifying reference gene primers. The table came from immunoSEQ multiplex PCR; TCRdb's copy has only in-frame clones and leaves some out. For V, J and clone size, that table is used; D and trimming come from the DNA. The data contain about 180,000 clones, 83% of them singletons. The clonotype originates from a human donor in a cohort sampled during active COVID-19. The specimen sequenced was peripheral blood. The chain is built from TRBV2 and TRBJ2-1; D is unclear. This CDR3 is CASSDKAYEVNEQFF. The CDR3 bases are TGTGCCAGCAGTGACAAGGCGTATGAGGTCAATGAGCAGTTCTTC. Together with reference TRBV2 and TRBJ2-1, the CDR3 gives the full variable domain: EPEVTQTPSHQVTQMGQEVILRCVPISNHLYFYWYRQILGQKVEFLVSFYNNEISEKSEIFDDQFSVERPDGSNFTLKIRSTKLEDSAMYFCASSDKAYEVNEQFFGPGTRLTVL.